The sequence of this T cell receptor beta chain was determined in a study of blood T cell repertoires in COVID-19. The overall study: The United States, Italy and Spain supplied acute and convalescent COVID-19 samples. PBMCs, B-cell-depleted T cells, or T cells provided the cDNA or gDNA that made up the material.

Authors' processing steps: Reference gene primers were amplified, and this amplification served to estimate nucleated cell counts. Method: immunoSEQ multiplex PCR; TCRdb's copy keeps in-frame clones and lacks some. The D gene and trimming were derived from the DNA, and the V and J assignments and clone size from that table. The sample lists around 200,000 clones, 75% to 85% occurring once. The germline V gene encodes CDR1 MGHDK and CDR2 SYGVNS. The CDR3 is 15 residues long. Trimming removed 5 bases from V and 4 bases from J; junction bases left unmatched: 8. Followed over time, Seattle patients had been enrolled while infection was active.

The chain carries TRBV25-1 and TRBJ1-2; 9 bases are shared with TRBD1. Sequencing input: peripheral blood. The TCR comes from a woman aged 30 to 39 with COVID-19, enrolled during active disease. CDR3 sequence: CASSPGQGSLYGYTF. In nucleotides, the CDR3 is TGTGCCAGCAGTCCGGGACAGGGATCTCTCTATGGCTACACCTTC.